These 16 T cell receptor beta chains were all obtained from the same sample, sequenced in a study of response to subunit inactivated influenza vaccine. TCRdb called the RT-PCR reads again in MiXCR, with one record for every CDR3 protein. The sample lists 490,000 or so distinct CDR3 sequences; about 8% were seen once. This material consisted of PBMCs from blood, taken roughly 24 months after vaccination. Receptors were obtained from a man aged 45 to 75 who received an inactivated influenza vaccine.

In its sample, this clonotype was seen a few times. The rearrangement joins TRBV18 to TRBJ1-1; D remains ambiguous. The CDR3 is 13 residues long. V lost 6 bases to trimming and J lost 2 bases, with 10 bases between them. Germline CDR1 is KGHSH and CDR2 is LQKENI. In DNA, the CDR3 is TGTGCCAGCTCCCCTTTTGTCAACACTGAAGCTTTCTTT. Its translation: CASSPFVNTEAFF.

V gene TRBV12-3 or TRBV12-4 combines with J gene TRBJ2-7; D is perhaps TRBD1 (5 bases). Trimming removed 0 bases at V and 3 bases at J, with 12 bases between. The CDR3 has 15 residues. DNA for the CDR3: TGTGCCAGCAGTTTAGCCTTAGGGGCCGGCTACGAGCAGTACTTC. Protein sequence: CASSLALGAGYEQYF.

This clonotype was seen more than once but under ten times. The V and J genes are TRBV11-1 and TRBJ2-7; a weak D match, TRBD1 (5 bases). The CDR3 sequence is 18 residues long. The germline V gene encodes CDR1 SGHAT and CDR2 FQDESV (reference sequence). V gave up 4 bases and J gave up 5 bases, with 27 bases separating them. Written as DNA, the CDR3 is TGTGCCAGCAGCTCGACCTCCTCGACAGCAGGGATTGTCCACGAGCAGTACTTC. This codes for CASSSTSSTAGIVHEQYF.

V and J are TRBV7-2 and TRBJ2-3; 9 nucleotides match TRBD2. Germline trimming cut 0 bases from V and 6 bases from J; bases unmatched to any gene: 1. Germline CDR1 and CDR2: SGHTA and FQGNSA. The CDR3 is made up of 14 amino acids. The CDR3 loop reads CASSLALAGDTQYF. CDR3 bases: TGTGCCAGCAGCTTAGCGCTAGCGGGGGATACGCAGTATTTT.

This clonotype was observed a handful of times. The chain couples TRBV3-1 to TRBJ1-5; D uncertain. CDR1 and CDR2 (germline): LGHDT, YNNKEL (reference sequence). The ends were cut back, 1 base at V and 3 bases at J, with 13 bases in the middle. The CDR3 loop spans 16 amino acids. The CDR3 DNA is TGTGCCAGCAGCCAAGGGGGTGGCAGGCACAATCAGCCCCAGCATTTT. Residues: CASSQGGGRHNQPQHF.

In this sample, this clonotype turned up many times. The chain couples TRBV2 to TRBJ2-1; the match to TRBD2 covers 8 bases. Germline V gene sequence: CDR1 SNHLY, CDR2 FYNNEI. The CDR3 contains 19 residues. V lost 5 bases, J lost 4 bases, and 19 bases stayed unmatched. This CDR3 is CASSTQSTLSGRWYNEQFF. CDR3 in DNA: TGTGCCAGCAGTACCCAATCTACCCTCAGCGGGAGATGGTACAATGAGCAGTTCTTC. The full variable domain, completed using reference TRBV2 and TRBJ2-1, is EPEVTQTPSHQVTQMGQEVILRCVPISNHLYFYWYRQILGQKVEFLVSFYNNEISEKSEIFDDQFSVERPDGSNFTLKIRSTKLEDSAMYFCASSTQSTLSGRWYNEQFFGPGTRLTVL.

This clonotype occurred many times. The rearrangement links TRBV29-1 to TRBJ2-5, with 7 bases matching TRBD1. The CDR3 is made up of 12 amino acids. The germline gives CDR1 SQVTM, CDR2 ANQGSEA. With 7 bases clipped from V and 4 bases from J, the junction kept 6 bases outside the gene matches. For the CDR3, the DNA is TGCAGCGCGACAGGGATTATAGAGACCCAGTACTTC. Translating gives CSATGIIETQYF.

CDR3 in DNA: TGTGCCAGCAGCCAGATCGACAACTATAATTCACCCCTCCACTTT. This codes for CASSQIDNYNSPLHF. The chain couples TRBV7-8 to TRBJ1-6; D remains unclear. The CDR3 runs 15 residues. Germline V gives CDR1 SGHVS, CDR2 FQNEAQ. Trimming shortened V by 5 bases and J by 3 bases, and 11 bases separated the two germline ends.

The sample holds many counts of this clonotype. This chain links TRBV5-1 with TRBJ2-2, with 10 nucleotides matching TRBD2. J was trimmed by 2 bases and V by 4 bases; bases with no gene match: 5. CDR1 and CDR2 from the germline V gene are SGHRS and YFSETQ. The CDR3 is 16 residues long. CDR3 loop: CASSATSGANTGELFF. In DNA, the CDR3 is TGCGCCAGCAGCGCAACTAGCGGGGCAAACACCGGGGAGCTGTTTTTT.

This clonotype was counted ten times or more. The chain links TRBV4-2 to TRBJ1-5; 8 nucleotides align to TRBD1. The V and J ends lost 0 bases and 6 bases, in that order; junction bases with no gene match: 4. The CDR3 sequence is 15 residues long. Germline CDR1 reads LGHNA; CDR2 reads YNFKEQ. The CDR3: CASSQESGGIQPQHF. As DNA, the CDR3 is TGTGCCAGCAGCCAAGAGTCAGGGGGCATTCAGCCCCAGCATTTT.

This clonotype came up a few times. The chain employs TRBV4-2 and TRBJ2-5, with 7 bases that match TRBD2. This CDR3 comprises 16 residues. In germline, CDR1 is LGHNA, CDR2 YNFKEQ. V lost 0 bases and J lost 2; bases outside the gene matches: 6. The CDR3 reads CASSQEAGTLQETQYF. The CDR3 nucleotides are TGTGCCAGCAGCCAAGAAGCGGGAACCCTGCAAGAGACCCAGTACTTC.

This chain joins TRBV4-3 and TRBJ2-1; maybe TRBD2 (5 bases). The CDR3 sequence is 15 residues long. Per the germline V gene, CDR1 is LGHNA and CDR2 is YSLEER. Trimming took off 6 bases at V and 0 bases at J, with 12 bases between the two ends. The CDR3 nucleotides are TGCGCCAGCAGTCCAACGAGGGACTCCTACAATGAGCAGTTCTTC. Encoded protein: CASSPTRDSYNEQFF.

This sequence joins TRBV4-2 and TRBJ2-5; D uncertain. Trimming took 1 base from V and 7 from J, leaving 13 bases between them. In germline, CDR1 is LGHNA, CDR2 YNFKEQ. This CDR3 has 14 residues. The CDR3 loop is CASSQGVLEGTQYF. The CDR3 DNA reads as TGTGCCAGCAGCCAAGGGGTGTTGGAAGGGACCCAGTACTTC.

This clonotype appeared many times. The chain joins TRBV12-3 or TRBV12-4 to TRBJ2-1; 11 bases agree with TRBD1. This CDR3 spans 16 amino acids. The V gene end was trimmed by 6 bases and the J gene end by 9 bases; junction bases not matched to a gene: 13. The CDR3 sequence: CASSPWTGGFSSEQFF. DNA of the CDR3: TGTGCCAGCAGCCCTTGGACAGGGGGCTTTAGTAGTGAGCAGTTCTTC.

V gene TRBV20-1 combines with J gene TRBJ2-7; no clear D. The V end lost 3 bases, the J end lost 1 base, and 7 bases lay between the germline ends. Germline loops: CDR1 DFQATT, CDR2 SNEGSKA (reference sequence). The CDR3 runs to 12 residues. In DNA, the CDR3 is TGCAGTGCTAGCACATCATCCTACGAGCAGTACTTC. Its protein product is CSASTSSYEQYF.

This clonotype was seen a handful of times. The chain has TRBV4-3 and TRBJ2-2; D is unclear. Trimming stripped 0 bases from V and 6 bases from J, with 11 bases between. The CDR3 covers 15 residues. CDR1 and CDR2 (germline): LGHNA, YSLEER. Here the CDR3 reads CASSQDLYPAGELFF. In nucleotides, the CDR3 is TGCGCCAGCAGCCAAGATTTATACCCAGCCGGGGAGCTGTTTTTT.